A single sample gave rise to the 26 T cell receptor beta chains below, sequenced in a study of blood T cell repertoires in COVID-19. Sequencing was performed with immunoSEQ multiplex PCR; in TCRdb, only in-frame clones are kept and a portion is missing. The data contain about 59,000 clones, about 87% of them seen just once; the ten biggest clones take up under 8%. The source material was peripheral blood. These receptors came from a man in his 60s with active or convalescent COVID-19.

V gene TRBV5-1 combines with J gene TRBJ2-2, with TRBD2 matching over 11 bases. The germline V gene encodes CDR1 SGHRS and CDR2 YFSETQ. The CDR3 runs 16 residues. V was pared by 2 bases and J by 5 bases, with 5 bases of the junction left unmatched. CDR3 coding DNA: TGCGCCAGCAGCTTAACTAGCGGGGGAGCTACCGGGGAGCTGTTTTTT. Residues: CASSLTSGGATGELFF.

The chain carries TRBV27 and TRBJ1-1, with D possibly matching TRBD1 (5 bases). The V gene's germline CDR1 is MNHEY and CDR2 SMNVEV (reference sequence). The CDR3 loop spans 15 amino acids. The V end lost 2 bases, the J end lost 1 base, and 11 bases lay between the germline ends. CDR3 coding DNA: TGTGCCAGCAGTTTAGGAGACAGACCGAACACTGAAGCTTTCTTT. It yields the protein CASSLGDRPNTEAFF.

V and J are TRBV30 and TRBJ1-2; 7 positions match TRBD1. This CDR3 region has 15 residues. CDR1 is GTSNPN, CDR2 SVGIG, per germline (reference sequence). The junction had 12 bases not matched to a gene; V was cut back by 3 bases and J by 5 bases. This chain's CDR3 is CAWSFQTGSGYGYTF. CDR3 nucleotides: TGTGCCTGGAGCTTTCAGACAGGGTCAGGGTATGGCTACACCTTC.

The chain joins TRBV19 to TRBJ1-2, with 9 bases aligning to TRBD1. There are 13 residues in the CDR3. Germline-derived CDR1 and CDR2 are LNHDA and SQIVND (reference sequence). The V and J ends lost 5 bases and 7 bases, in that order; junction bases with no gene match: 5. Here the CDR3 DNA reads TGTGCCAGTAGTCAACAGGGGGCGCTTGGCTACACCTTC. Protein: CASSQQGALGYTF. Supplemented by reference TRBV19 and TRBJ1-2, the full variable domain reads DGGITQSPKYLFRKEGQNVTLSCEQNLNHDAMYWYRQDPGQGLRLIYYSQIVNDFQKGDIAEGYSVSREKKESFPLTVTSAQKNPTAFYLCASSQQGALGYTFGSGTRLTVV.

The chain employs TRBV3-1 (or the pseudogene TRBV3-2) and TRBJ2-7; 7 bases line up with TRBD1. Germline CDR1 reads LGHDT; CDR2 reads YNNKEL (reference sequence). The CDR3 contains 15 residues. Trimming cost V 2 bases and J 2 bases; bases outside gene matches: 6. The CDR3 region has the DNA TGTGCCAGCAGCCAACCGGGACAGAGTGCCTACGAGCAGTACTTC. Protein product: CASSQPGQSAYEQYF.

This chain connects TRBV7-6 to TRBJ2-7; D might be TRBD1 (6 bases). The CDR3 has 13 amino acids. The V gene's germline CDR1 is SGHVS and CDR2 FNYEAQ. Between the trimmed V and J ends, which lost 6 bases and 4 bases, there was a span of 13 bases. In DNA form, the CDR3 reads TGTGCCAGCAGTAATATCGGACAGTACGAGCAGTACTTC. Its translation is CASSNIGQYEQYF.

There are a few counts of this clone. The chain employs TRBV10-2 and TRBJ2-7; the match to TRBD1 covers 9 bases. This CDR3 is 14 amino acids long. Germline-derived CDR1 and CDR2 are WSHSY and SAAADI. Unmatched junction bases numbered 6, after V lost 6 bases and J lost 3 bases. CDR3 residues: CASSQKTGGYEQYF. CDR3 DNA: TGCGCCAGCAGCCAAAAGACAGGGGGCTACGAGCAGTACTTC.

The gene calls are TRBV24-1 and TRBJ2-3, with D maybe TRBD2 (6 bases). Germline lookup yields CDR1 KGHDR and CDR2 SFDVKD. V was shortened by 0 bases and J by 2 bases, with 11 bases between the two germline ends. The CDR3 sequence is 16 residues long. The DNA for the CDR3 is TGTGCCACCAGTGATTTGGGGGAGGAATACACAGATACGCAGTATTTT. Its protein is CATSDLGEEYTDTQYF.

This chain joins TRBV5-1 and TRBJ1-4, with a possible D match to TRBD1 (5 bases). Germline CDR1 and CDR2: SGHRS and YFSETQ. This CDR3 is 16 amino acids long. Deletions cut 4 bases from V and 4 bases from J, with 17 bases between. CDR3 bases: TGCGCCAGCAGCCGCGGGACGTCCGGGTATAATGAAAAACTGTTTTTT. Translating gives CASSRGTSGYNEKLFF.

This clone has just a few counts. Other DNA sequences in this specimen translate into the identical CDR3. The chain uses TRBV3-1 (or the pseudogene TRBV3-2) and TRBJ1-6; D gene uncertain. Germline CDR1 LGHDT, CDR2 YNNKEL (reference sequence). The CDR3 has 12 amino acids. The germline V and J ends were trimmed by 1 base and 9 bases, with 4 bases remaining between them. CDR3 bases: TGTGCCAGCAGCCAAGTTAGTTCACCCCTCCACTTT. Amino acids: CASSQVSSPLHF.

CDR3 region: CASSPGQGYEQYF. In nucleotides, the CDR3 is TGTGCCAGCAGCCCGGGACAGGGCTACGAGCAGTACTTC. The rearrangement joins TRBV7-7 to TRBJ2-7; 9 bases map to TRBD1. The CDR3 extends over 13 amino acids. With 5 bases clipped from V and 3 bases from J, the junction kept 2 bases outside the gene matches. Germline CDR1 SSHAT, CDR2 FNYEAQ (reference sequence).

The V call is TRBV10-1, the J call TRBJ2-1, with 10 bases lining up with TRBD1. Germline V lookup: CDR1 WNHNN, CDR2 SYGVQD (reference sequence). The CDR3 covers 15 residues. V lost 8 bases, J lost 2 bases, and 6 bases stayed unmatched. The CDR3 DNA follows: TGCGCCAGCGCCCAGACAGGGGGCACCTACAATGAGCAGTTCTTC. It encodes CASAQTGGTYNEQFF.

This sequence joins TRBV24-1 and TRBJ2-7; TRBD1 might be the D (5 bases). Germline values: CDR1 KGHDR, CDR2 SFDVKD. The CDR3 has 18 amino acids. V lost 1 base and J 0 bases, leaving 18 bases between the germline ends. The CDR3: CATSDFFPTGQNSYEQYF. In nucleotides, the CDR3 is TGTGCCACCAGTGATTTTTTCCCCACCGGACAAAACTCCTACGAGCAGTACTTC.

The rearrangement joins TRBV4-1 to TRBJ1-4, with 7 bases fitting TRBD1. This CDR3 is 15 amino acids long. With 4 bases clipped from V and 7 bases from J, the junction kept 9 bases outside the gene matches. The germline CDR1 and CDR2 sequences are MGHRA and YSYEKL. The CDR3 sequence is CASSLSGTAVEKLFF. CDR3 bases: TGCGCCAGCAGCCTCTCCGGGACAGCTGTTGAAAAACTGTTTTTT.

The chain joins TRBV24-1 to TRBJ1-5, with D perhaps TRBD1 (5 bases). Per the germline V gene, CDR1 is KGHDR and CDR2 is SFDVKD. This CDR3 is built from 14 residues. V lost 5 bases and J 3 bases, leaving 10 bases between the germline ends. For the CDR3, the DNA is TGTGCCACCAGTGGGCAGGGCGTCAATCAGCCCCAGCATTTT. Translation: CATSGQGVNQPQHF.

This clone occurred once. The chain has TRBV18 and TRBJ2-2, with TRBD2 as a possible D gene (6 bases). The CDR3 spans 16 residues. Germline-derived CDR1 and CDR2 are KGHSH and LQKENI. Trimming left V 2 bases short and J 4 bases short, with 14 bases between. The CDR3 region is CASSPGGALGTGELFF. The CDR3 nucleotides are TGTGCCAGCTCACCAGGCGGGGCCCTAGGCACCGGGGAGCTGTTTTTT.

The chain uses TRBV5-4 and TRBJ1-5; 10 nucleotides line up with TRBD1. The length of the CDR3 is 17 residues. Per germline, CDR1 SGHNT and CDR2 YYREEE (reference sequence). The V and J ends lost 3 bases and 5 bases, in that order; junction bases with no gene match: 11. CDR3 sequence reads: CASSSGGGTGVHQPQHF. In DNA, the CDR3 is TGTGCCAGCAGCTCTGGCGGCGGGACAGGGGTTCATCAGCCCCAGCATTTT.

Here the CDR3 reads CASSFLSTANYGYTF. DNA for the CDR3: TGTGCCAGCAGCTTTTTGTCCACAGCTAACTATGGCTACACCTTC. The rearrangement links TRBV5-4 to TRBJ1-2; D is unclear. The CDR3 loop spans 15 amino acids. Germline assignment: CDR1 SGHNT and CDR2 YYREEE (reference sequence). Trimming left V 2 bases short and J 0 bases short, with 11 bases between.

This rearrangement joins TRBV5-1 to TRBJ2-5; no reliable D call. V shed 5 bases and J shed 2 bases, with 10 bases lying between them. The CDR3 has 13 residues. Germline V lookup: CDR1 SGHRS, CDR2 YFSETQ. The CDR3 nucleotides are TGCGCCAGCAGATACGGAGAGCAAGAGACCCAGTACTTC. Translation gives CASRYGEQETQYF.

This clone occurred once. CDR3 in DNA: TGTGTGTATTCTAAGCGGGGGGACGAGCAGTACTTC. Protein: CVYSKRGDEQYF. This rearrangement joins TRBV2 to TRBJ2-7; 9 bases map to TRBD2. This CDR3 has 12 amino acids. CDR1 and CDR2 from the germline V gene are SNHLY and FYNNEI.

This rearrangement joins TRBV3-1 (or the pseudogene TRBV3-2) to TRBJ1-5, with D uncertain. The CDR3 has 13 amino acids. Germline lookup yields CDR1 LGHDT and CDR2 YNNKEL (reference sequence). V lost 0 bases and J 6 bases, leaving 6 bases between the germline ends. The CDR3 DNA reads TGTGCCAGCAGCCAAGATCTTGTTCAGCCCCAGCATTTT. Amino acid sequence: CASSQDLVQPQHF.

This clone was recorded a few times. V gene TRBV21-1 combines with J gene TRBJ1-2; TRBD1 was called by the table and not checked on the DNA. TRBV21-1 is classified as a pseudogene. The CDR3 has 16 amino acids. The CDR3 loop is CASSKVGQGFGYGYTF. CDR3 sequence (DNA): TGTGCCAGCAGCAAAGTGGGACAGGGGTTCGGCTATGGCTACACCTTC.

The table lists this clone with a few counts. The V gene is TRBV6-2 or TRBV6-3, the J gene TRBJ2-1, with 11 positions matching TRBD2. This CDR3 has 16 amino acids. V shed 2 bases, J shed 7 bases, and the junction held 7 bases outside the gene matches. Looked up from germline, CDR1 is MNHEY and CDR2 is SVGEGT. The CDR3 region is CASSYTSGSSGNEQFF. The CDR3 nucleotides are TGTGCCAGCAGTTACACTAGCGGGAGTTCGGGTAATGAGCAGTTCTTC.

This chain links TRBV5-4 with TRBJ1-1, with unresolved D. This CDR3 contains 13 residues. V lost 4 bases, J lost 0 bases, and 7 bases lay in between. Per the germline V gene, CDR1 is SGHNT and CDR2 is YYREEE (reference sequence). The CDR3 DNA reads TGTGCCAGCAGCCCCACTATGAACACTGAAGCTTTCTTT. The encoded protein is CASSPTMNTEAFF.

The chain employs TRBV18 and TRBJ2-5; D may be TRBD1 (6 bases). Germline V CDR1 and CDR2: KGHSH, LQKENI. V lost 9 bases, J lost 2 bases, and 10 bases lay in between. CDR3 length: 12 amino acids. The CDR3 DNA sequence: TGTGCCAGTTCCGACAGGCAAGAGACCCAGTACTTC. Translating it yields CASSDRQETQYF.

In DNA, the CDR3 is TGTGCCAGCAGTTCCGAACAGGGCCAAGAGACCCAGTACTTC. It codes for CASSSEQGQETQYF. The rearrangement uses TRBV6-6 and TRBJ2-5; D might be TRBD1 (6 bases). Trimming removed 4 bases from V and 1 base from J, with 10 bases in between. This CDR3 has 14 amino acids. Germline-derived CDR1 and CDR2 are MNHNY and SVGAGI (reference sequence).